The sequence of this T cell receptor (beta chain) was determined in a study of blood T cell repertoires in COVID-19. Looking at the study overall: Donors in the United States, Italy and Spain gave samples during acute or convalescent COVID-19. PBMCs, B-cell-depleted T cells, or T cells provided the cDNA or gDNA that made up the material.

Patients of the Seattle cohort, enrolled during active infection, were followed longitudinally. Source study methods: Reference gene primers were amplified, and this amplification served to estimate nucleated cell counts. Data came from immunoSEQ multiplex PCR; TCRdb stores just in-frame clones and leaves some out. Clonal size and the V and J genes are those of that table, whereas D and trimming came from the DNA. The repertoire consists of approximately 260,000 clones, with approximately 88% occurring once and the leading ten covering roughly 10%. The CDR3 is made up of 17 amino acids. Germline V CDR1 and CDR2: LGHDT, YNNKEL (reference sequence). The germline V and J ends were trimmed by 4 bases and 4 bases, with 20 bases remaining between them.

The receptor was derived from a woman aged 65 to 85 with COVID-19, enrolled during active disease. The chain has TRBV3-1 (or the pseudogene TRBV3-2) and TRBJ2-1; a possible D gene is TRBD2 (7 bases). Sequenced sample: peripheral blood. The CDR3 protein is CASSRGGSLLIYNEQFF. CDR3 bases: TGTGCCAGCAGCCGGGGGGGCAGCCTCCTAATTTACAATGAGCAGTTCTTC.